The clone carrying this T cell receptor (beta chain) is a singleton in its sample. Its target is not known. V was trimmed by 2 bases and J by 2 bases, leaving 11 bases between them. The CDR3 covers 15 residues. Germline CDR1 SGHRS, CDR2 YFSETQ. The data stem from a study of cytomegalovirus exposure and HLA in healthy donors. It was the approximately 120-subject validation cohort, separate from the approximately 670-subject first cohort, to which the donors belonged. Sequenced by immunoSEQ multiplex PCR; TCRdb stores in-frame clones only, minus some. The table has approximately 300,000 clones, 80% to 90% seen once. Study findings and constraints: Diagnosis of cytomegalovirus status made by the classifier reportedly showed high specificity and sensitivity. The authors enumerated 150 to 200 TCR beta chains as linked to cytomegalovirus. The finding came from a later analysis; first-cohort TCR clusters tended to co-occur in the 95 to 150 validation repertoires.

The rearrangement uses TRBV5-1 and TRBJ1-5; possibly TRBD1 for D (6 bases). Sequencing was done on a sample of PBMCs. This receptor was identified in a woman aged 18-29 years in good health and CMV-seronegative. The CDR3 coding sequence is TGCGCCAGCAGCTTCATACCAGGGGGCAATCAGCCCCAGCATTTT. Residues: CASSFIPGGNQPQHF.